This is a list of T cell receptor beta chains from one sample in a study of shared clonotypes between healthy human individuals. Measured with immunoSEQ multiplex PCR; TCRdb has only the in-frame clones, and not every one. The repertoire has more than 400,000 clones, about 96% of them found once; the top ten carry approximately 0.06%. Sequences were obtained from naive CD4+ T cells sorted from blood. The receptor source for this set is a woman in her twenties or thirties in good health. CDR3s include the opening cysteine and the closing phenylalanine or tryptophan. The order of the fields is V gene, CDR3 protein.

TRBV2	CASTWGRQGRRYEQYF
TRBV5-1	CASSPNGEPLDGYTF
TRBV10-1	CASSIPGQYF
TRBV11-2	CASSEGLTQVEQFF
TRBV6-6	CASSYWVRDSNQPQHF
TRBV11-2	CASSPKLQGRSSYEQYF
TRBV28	CASSILAGGGRTDTQYF
TRBV4-1	CASSQDRLQGTGNTIYF
TRBV12-2	CASRLSTERNTEAFF
TRBV28	CASRSYEQYF
TRBV21-1	CASSKESQGGPVAYGYTF
TRBV20-1	CSQTGWETQYF
TRBV28	CASSFYTEPATEAFF
TRBV9	CASSVGAGEYQETQYF
TRBV9	CASSTDREKETQYF
TRBV4-2	CASSQDRTWQYF